The clone carrying this T cell receptor beta chain was observed many times. This specimen belongs to a study of identical twins. TCRdb analysed the 5' RACE reads with MiXCR anew, one entry per CDR3 protein. The sample contains about 260,000 distinct CDR3 sequences, 5.5% to 7% of which appear only once. This sample also belongs to another study, concerning yellow fever vaccine responses in identical twins. That source adds: The T cell response to vaccination in identical twins was reportedly partly convergent and partly personalized.

The sequencing input was memory (CD45RO+) T cells sorted from blood. This sequence was found in a woman younger than 30 in good health.

The CDR3 sequence: CSAAGQGEAFF. The DNA of the CDR3 is TGCAGTGCTGCGGGACAGGGGGAAGCTTTCTTT. V is TRBV20-1 and J is TRBJ1-1, with 10 positions matching TRBD1. Germline loops: CDR1 DFQATT, CDR2 SNEGSKA (reference sequence). The CDR3 has 11 amino acids. Germline trimming cut 5 bases from V and 8 bases from J; bases unmatched to any gene: 2.